These T cell receptor beta chains were read from a single sample in a study of T cell repertoires in cytomegalovirus infection. TCRdb reanalysed the reads using MiXCR and keeps one entry per CDR3 protein. The table shows hundreds of thousands of distinct CDR3 sequences, with approximately 32% occurring only once. Antigens for these TCRs are unknown. The specimen was cultured CD8+ T cells from PBMCs, collected from culture after CMV antigen stimulation. These receptors originate from a human donor in good health (CMV status not recorded). Some clones in this sample may be carry-over from other donors' samples. Both conserved end residues are part of each CDR3. The order of the fields is J gene, V gene, D gene, clone size, CDR3 protein, CDR3 DNA. D genes are given only for firm matches. Size is stated for part of the rows, as once, few or many counts, or as a class when the clone is expanded.

TRBJ2-7 TRBV7-6 - many CASSSSGGYEQYF TGTGCCAGCAGCTCGAGTGGTGGATACGAGCAGTACTTC
TRBJ2-1 TRBV7-4 TRBD2 few CASETSGAYNEQFF TGTGCCAGCGAGACTAGCGGGGCCTACAATGAGCAGTTCTTC
TRBJ1-6 TRBV12-3/TRBV12-4 TRBD1 few CASSSTGMNSPLHF TGTGCCAGCAGTTCGACAGGGATGAATTCACCCCTCCACTTT
TRBJ2-1 TRBV5-6 TRBD1 - CASTGDRVYNEQFF TGTGCCAGCACAGGGGACAGAGTATACAATGAGCAGTTCTTC
TRBJ1-1 TRBV19 - - CASSIGPDGNTEAFF TGTGCCAGTAGTATAGGTCCAGATGGGAACACTGAAGCTTTCTTT
TRBJ1-2 TRBV6-5 - - CASSRSGANYGYTF TGTGCCAGCAGTCGTTCGGGGGCCAACTATGGCTACACCTTC
TRBJ2-3 TRBV11-2 - - CASTYRDTQYF TGTGCCAGCACCTATAGGGATACGCAGTATTTT
TRBJ2-1 TRBV6-1 TRBD1 many CASSADRGTYNEQFF TGTGCCAGCAGTGCGGACAGGGGCACCTACAATGAGCAGTTCTTC
TRBJ2-1 TRBV11-2 - - CASSLMAGPISYNEQFF TGTGCCAGCAGCTTGATGGCGGGACCTATCTCCTACAATGAGCAGTTCTTC
TRBJ2-3 TRBV7-8 - many CASSLTRPGTDTQYF TGTGCCAGCAGCTTAACCCGCCCGGGCACAGATACGCAGTATTTT
TRBJ1-1 TRBV4-1 - once CASSRAGSPGTEAFF TGCGCCAGCAGCCGGGCAGGAAGTCCAGGCACTGAAGCTTTCTTT
TRBJ2-7 TRBV7-2 - many CASSYLTGGSYEQYF TGTGCCAGCAGCTACCTTACGGGCGGGTCCTACGAGCAGTACTTC
TRBJ2-7 TRBV11-2 - - CASSLRQEGRDEQYF TGTGCCAGCAGCCTCCGACAGGAGGGAAGGGACGAGCAGTACTTC
TRBJ2-3 TRBV7-3 - many CASSFGSVSTDTQYF TGTGCCAGCAGCTTTGGGTCGGTTAGCACAGATACGCAGTATTTT
TRBJ2-1 TRBV5-6 - few CASSQPGDEQFF TGTGCCAGCAGCCAACCGGGCGATGAGCAGTTCTTC
TRBJ2-2 TRBV7-9 - - CASSLVRRTGELFF TGTGCCAGCAGCTTAGTAAGGCGGACCGGGGAGCTGTTTTTT
TRBJ1-2 TRBV12-3/TRBV12-4 TRBD1 - CVSSSTGNYGYTF TGTGTCAGCAGTTCGACAGGGAACTATGGCTACACCTTC
TRBJ2-2 TRBV6-1 - - CASSEALGGGELFF TGTGCCAGCAGTGAAGCGCTCGGCGGCGGGGAGCTGTTTTTT
TRBJ2-4 TRBV7-8 TRBD2 many CASSATSGGLAKNIQYF TGTGCCAGCAGCGCCACTAGCGGGGGATTAGCCAAAAACATTCAGTACTTC
TRBJ2-7 TRBV3-1 - - CASSQDLGGEQYF TGTGCCAGCAGCCAAGATCTCGGCGGCGAGCAGTACTTC
TRBJ2-2 TRBV7-6 TRBD2 - CASSLAPSGSGTGELFF TGTGCCAGCAGCTTAGCGCCTAGCGGGTCTGGCACCGGGGAGCTGTTTTTT
TRBJ1-5 TRBV2 TRBD1 few CASRDDRGLDQPQHF TGTGCCAGCAGAGACGACAGGGGGCTCGATCAGCCCCAGCATTTT
TRBJ1-5 TRBV27 TRBD1 - CASSPRQGSGYSNQPQHF TGTGCCAGCAGTCCACGACAGGGGAGTGGGTATAGCAATCAGCCCCAGCATTTT
TRBJ2-6 TRBV7-9 - few CASSLTYTSGANVLTF TGTGCCAGCAGCTTAACCTACACCTCTGGGGCCAACGTCCTGACTTTC
TRBJ2-5 TRBV28 - - CASSSVQGPGVAQYF TGTGCCAGCAGTTCGGTACAGGGGCCGGGGGTGGCCCAGTACTTC
TRBJ2-1 TRBV7-2 TRBD1 many CASSLTLGMSFRDSRYEQFF TGTGCCAGCAGCTTGACATTGGGAATGAGCTTCCGGGACAGTAGATATGAGCAGTTCTTC
TRBJ2-7 TRBV19 TRBD1 few CASRWRAGGFYEQYF TGTGCCAGTAGATGGAGGGCAGGGGGCTTCTACGAGCAGTACTTC
TRBJ2-1 TRBV5-4 TRBD1 - CASSPPTGGNEQFF TGTGCCAGCAGCCCTCCGACAGGGGGCAATGAGCAGTTCTTC
TRBJ2-3 TRBV6-6 - - CASSYAPTDTQYF TGTGCCAGCAGTTACGCCCCCACAGATACGCAGTATTTT
TRBJ2-1 TRBV15 - few CATSRRMDEQFF TGTGCCACCAGCCGCCGAATGGATGAGCAGTTCTTC
TRBJ2-2 TRBV2 - - CASSEETDSTGELFF TGTGCCAGCAGTGAAGAGACAGATTCCACCGGGGAGCTGTTTTTT
TRBJ1-2 TRBV6-6 TRBD1 few CASSYYRTGDGYTF TGTGCCAGCAGTTACTACAGGACAGGGGACGGCTACACCTTC
TRBJ2-1 TRBV20-1 TRBD1 few CSAPDRGPYNEQFF TGCAGTGCTCCGGACAGGGGTCCCTACAATGAGCAGTTCTTC
TRBJ2-1 TRBV27 TRBD2 - CASTKGSGLAGNEQFF TGTGCCAGCACCAAAGGCTCGGGACTAGCGGGCAATGAGCAGTTCTTC
TRBJ1-1 TRBV6-5 TRBD1 - CASSYSRDSRLEAFF TGTGCCAGCAGTTATTCCCGGGACAGCCGTTTGGAAGCTTTCTTT
TRBJ1-2 TRBV7-2 - few CASSADSQVTYGYTF TGTGCCAGCAGCGCAGATAGCCAGGTGACATATGGCTACACCTTC
TRBJ1-2 TRBV7-6 - many CASSPKDRQTHGYTF TGTGCCAGCAGCCCGAAGGATCGACAGACCCATGGCTACACCTTC
TRBJ1-3 TRBV10-3 TRBD1 few CAMRGQSSSGNTIYF TGTGCCATGAGGGGACAGTCAAGCTCTGGAAACACCATATATTTT
TRBJ2-1 TRBV28 - - CASSLRGQFHNGYNEQFF TGTGCCAGCAGTTTGAGAGGGCAATTTCATAACGGGTACAATGAGCAGTTCTTC
TRBJ2-5 TRBV24-1 TRBD2 few CATSDLGAGLAGEQETQYF TGTGCCACCAGTGATTTAGGAGCGGGGTTAGCCGGAGAACAAGAGACCCAGTACTTC
TRBJ2-5 TRBV19 - - CASSIFQQETQYF TGTGCCAGTAGTATCTTCCAGCAAGAGACCCAGTACTTC
TRBJ1-1 TRBV7-9 - - CASSWGGKAEAFF TGTGCCAGCAGCTGGGGGGGGAAGGCTGAAGCTTTCTTT